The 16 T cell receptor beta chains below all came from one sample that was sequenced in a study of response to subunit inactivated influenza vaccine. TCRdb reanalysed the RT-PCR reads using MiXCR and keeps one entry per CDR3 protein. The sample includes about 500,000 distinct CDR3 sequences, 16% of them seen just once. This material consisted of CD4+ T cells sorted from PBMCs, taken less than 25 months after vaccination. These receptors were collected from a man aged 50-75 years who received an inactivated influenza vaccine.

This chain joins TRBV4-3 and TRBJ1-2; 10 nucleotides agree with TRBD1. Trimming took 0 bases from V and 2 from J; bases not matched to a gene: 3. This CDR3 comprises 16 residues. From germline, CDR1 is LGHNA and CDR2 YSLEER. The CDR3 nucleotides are TGCGCCAGCAGCCAAGAGCTGACAGGGGGCAACTATGGCTACACCTTC. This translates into CASSQELTGGNYGYTF.

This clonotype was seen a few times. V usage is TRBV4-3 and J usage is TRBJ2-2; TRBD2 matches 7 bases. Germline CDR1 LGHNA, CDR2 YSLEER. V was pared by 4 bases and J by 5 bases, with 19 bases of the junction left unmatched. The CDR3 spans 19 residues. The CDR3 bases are TGCGCCAGCAGCCCTACCTTGAAACGGCTAGCGGTGAAAACCGGGGAGCTGTTTTTT. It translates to CASSPTLKRLAVKTGELFF.

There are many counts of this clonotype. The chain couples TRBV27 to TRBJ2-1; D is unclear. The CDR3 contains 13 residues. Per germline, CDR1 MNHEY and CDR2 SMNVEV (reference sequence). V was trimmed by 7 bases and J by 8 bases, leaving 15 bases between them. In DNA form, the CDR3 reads TGTGCCAGCAAACTGTGGCAAGACGATGAGCAGTTCTTC. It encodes CASKLWQDDEQFF.

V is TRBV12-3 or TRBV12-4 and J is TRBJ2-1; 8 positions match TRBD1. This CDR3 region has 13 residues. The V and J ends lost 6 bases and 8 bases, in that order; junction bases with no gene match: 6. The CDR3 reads CASRWQGADEQFF. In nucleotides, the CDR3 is TGTGCCAGCAGGTGGCAGGGGGCCGATGAGCAGTTCTTC.

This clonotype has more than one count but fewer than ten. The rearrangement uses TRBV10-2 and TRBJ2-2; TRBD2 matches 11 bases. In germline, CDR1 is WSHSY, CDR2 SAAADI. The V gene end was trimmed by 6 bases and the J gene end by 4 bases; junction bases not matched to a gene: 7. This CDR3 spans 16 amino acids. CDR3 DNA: TGCGCCAGCAGGGTAGCGGGGGGGCCTGGCACCGGGGAGCTGTTTTTT. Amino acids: CASRVAGGPGTGELFF.

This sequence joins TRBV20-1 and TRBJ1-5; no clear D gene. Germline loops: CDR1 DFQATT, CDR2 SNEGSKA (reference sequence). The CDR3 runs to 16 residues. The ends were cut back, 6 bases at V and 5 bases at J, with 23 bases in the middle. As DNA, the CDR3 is TGCAGTGCGCAAGCCCTCTCGGGTTATTGGGATCAGCCCCAGCATTTT. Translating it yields CSAQALSGYWDQPQHF.

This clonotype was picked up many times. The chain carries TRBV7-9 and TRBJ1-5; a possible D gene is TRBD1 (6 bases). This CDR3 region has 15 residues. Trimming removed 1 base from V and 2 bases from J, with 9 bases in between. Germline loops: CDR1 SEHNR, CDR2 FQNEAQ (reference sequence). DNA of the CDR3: TGTGCCAGCAGCTTAGGCAGGGGCGGCAATCAGCCCCAGCATTTT. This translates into CASSLGRGGNQPQHF.

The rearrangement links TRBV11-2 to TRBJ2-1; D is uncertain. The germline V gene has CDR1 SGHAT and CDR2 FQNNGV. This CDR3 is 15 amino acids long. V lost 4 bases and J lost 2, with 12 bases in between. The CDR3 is CASSSLRAPYNEQFF. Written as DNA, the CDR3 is TGTGCCAGCAGCTCCCTCCGGGCGCCCTACAATGAGCAGTTCTTC. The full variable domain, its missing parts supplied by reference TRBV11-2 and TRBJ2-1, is EAGVAQSPRYKIIEKRQSVAFWCNPISGHATLYWYQQILGQGPKLLIQFQNNGVVDDSQLPKDRFSAERLKGVDSTLKIQPAKLEDSAVYLCASSSLRAPYNEQFFGPGTRLTVL.

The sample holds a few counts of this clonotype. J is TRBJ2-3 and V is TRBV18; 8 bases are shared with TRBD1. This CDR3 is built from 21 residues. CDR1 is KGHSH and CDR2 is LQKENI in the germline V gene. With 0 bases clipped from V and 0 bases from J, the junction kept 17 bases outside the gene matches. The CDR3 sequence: CASSPPGDRILTDYSTDTQYF. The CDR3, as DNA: TGTGCCAGCTCACCACCGGGGGACAGGATTTTAACCGATTATAGCACAGATACGCAGTATTTT.

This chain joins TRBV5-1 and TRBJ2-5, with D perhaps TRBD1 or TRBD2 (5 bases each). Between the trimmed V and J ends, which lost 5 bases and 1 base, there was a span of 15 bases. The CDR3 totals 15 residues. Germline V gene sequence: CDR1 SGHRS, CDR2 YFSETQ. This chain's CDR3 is CASRRDGRSQETQYF. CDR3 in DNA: TGCGCCAGCAGGAGGGACGGTAGATCCCAAGAGACCCAGTACTTC.

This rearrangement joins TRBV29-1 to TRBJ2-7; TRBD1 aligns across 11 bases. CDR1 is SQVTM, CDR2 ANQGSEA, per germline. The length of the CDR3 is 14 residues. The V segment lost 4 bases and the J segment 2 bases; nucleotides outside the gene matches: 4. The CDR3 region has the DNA TGCAGCGTTGCTCCGGGACAGGGGGCCTACGAGCAGTACTTC. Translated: CSVAPGQGAYEQYF.

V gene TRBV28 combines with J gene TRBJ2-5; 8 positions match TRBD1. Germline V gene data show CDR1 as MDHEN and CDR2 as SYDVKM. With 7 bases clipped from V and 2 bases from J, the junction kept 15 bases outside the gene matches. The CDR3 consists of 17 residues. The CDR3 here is CASTSTSGGTDQETQYF. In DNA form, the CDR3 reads TGTGCCAGCACCAGTACTTCAGGGGGCACCGATCAAGAGACCCAGTACTTC. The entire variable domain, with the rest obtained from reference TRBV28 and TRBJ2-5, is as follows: DVKVTQSSRYLVKRTGEKVFLECVQDMDHENMFWYRQDPGLGLRLIYFSYDVKMKEKGDIPEGYSVSREKKERFSLILESASTNQTSMYLCASTSTSGGTDQETQYFGPGTRLLVL.

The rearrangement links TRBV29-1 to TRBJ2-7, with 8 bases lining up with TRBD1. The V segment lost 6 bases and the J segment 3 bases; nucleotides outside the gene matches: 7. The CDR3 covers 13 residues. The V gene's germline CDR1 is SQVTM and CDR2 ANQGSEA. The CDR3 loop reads CSVRTGSYYEQYF. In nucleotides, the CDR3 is TGCAGCGTGAGGACAGGGAGCTACTACGAGCAGTACTTC.

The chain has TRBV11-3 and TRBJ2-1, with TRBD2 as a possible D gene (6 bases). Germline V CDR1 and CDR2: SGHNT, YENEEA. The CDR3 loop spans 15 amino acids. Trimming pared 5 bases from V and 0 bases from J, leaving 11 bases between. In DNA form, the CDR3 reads TGTGCCAGCAGCCCAGGGCGGGGCTCCTACAATGAGCAGTTCTTC. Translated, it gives CASSPGRGSYNEQFF.

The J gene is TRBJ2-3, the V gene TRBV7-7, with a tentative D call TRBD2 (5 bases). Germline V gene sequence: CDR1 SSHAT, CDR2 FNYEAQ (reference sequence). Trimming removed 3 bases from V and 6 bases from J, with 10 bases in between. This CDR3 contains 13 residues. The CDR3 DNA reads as TGTGCCAGCAGCTTGGACTTGATGGATACGCAGTATTTT. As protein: CASSLDLMDTQYF. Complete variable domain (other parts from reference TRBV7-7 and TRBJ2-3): GAGVSQSPRYKVTKRGQDVTLRCDPISSHATLYWYQQALGQGPEFLTYFNYEAQPDKSGLPSDRFSAERPEGSISTLTIQRTEQRDSAMYRCASSLDLMDTQYFGPGTRLTVL.

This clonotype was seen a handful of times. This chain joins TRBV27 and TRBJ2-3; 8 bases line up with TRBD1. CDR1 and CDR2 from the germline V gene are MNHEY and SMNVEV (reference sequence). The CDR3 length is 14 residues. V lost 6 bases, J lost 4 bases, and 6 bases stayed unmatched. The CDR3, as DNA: TGTGCCAGCAGCCGGACAGGGATGGCAGATACGCAGTATTTT. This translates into CASSRTGMADTQYF.